One sample yielded the 17 T cell receptor beta chains listed below, sequenced in a study of cytomegalovirus exposure and HLA in healthy donors. With 60 Vbeta and 13 Jbeta primers, the PCR was carried out. Profiled with immunoSEQ multiplex PCR; TCRdb holds only in-frame clones, not every one. The sample consists of about 140,000 clones, roughly 78% of them appearing once. Sample: PBMCs. The receptor source for this set is a man younger than 40 in good health and CMV-seronegative.

The chain is built from TRBV10-2 and TRBJ2-7, with 7 bases identical to TRBD1. The CDR3 runs to 14 residues. V shed 6 bases, J shed 6 bases, and the junction held 11 bases outside the gene matches. Germline V gene sequence: CDR1 WSHSY, CDR2 SAAADI. CDR3 sequence (DNA): TGCGCCAGCAGCGGCCCCGGGACAGAGGCCGAGCAGTACTTC. It yields the protein CASSGPGTEAEQYF.

This chain links TRBV6-6 with TRBJ2-7, with D possibly TRBD1 on 6 matching bases. Trimming left V 6 bases short and J 1 base short, with 13 bases between. Germline CDR1 and CDR2: MNHNY and SVGAGI (reference sequence). The CDR3 covers 14 residues. The CDR3 loop reads CASRHRQESYEQYF. Here the CDR3 DNA reads TGTGCCAGCAGACACCGACAGGAGTCCTACGAGCAGTACTTC.

This clone has just a few counts. V usage is TRBV5-6 and J usage is TRBJ2-7; D gene ambiguous. V lost 5 bases to trimming and J lost 7 bases, with 13 bases between them. The CDR3 spans 12 residues. The germline gives CDR1 SGHDT, CDR2 YYEEEE. As DNA, the CDR3 is TGTGCCAGCAGTCCCTTGTCCGGGGAGCAGTACTTC. Translated: CASSPLSGEQYF.

This clone was seen a few times. V usage is TRBV5-6 and J usage is TRBJ2-2, with TRBD1 matching 7 bases. From germline, CDR1 is SGHDT and CDR2 YYEEEE. The CDR3 spans 14 residues. V gave up 3 bases and J gave up 6 bases; unmatched junction bases: 5. The CDR3 loop is CASSSRQGAGELFF. The CDR3 coding sequence is TGTGCCAGCAGCTCCCGACAGGGAGCCGGGGAGCTGTTTTTT.

This clone was seen more than once but under ten times. V usage is TRBV5-1 and J usage is TRBJ1-3, with D perhaps matching TRBD1 (5 bases). The germline gives CDR1 SGHRS, CDR2 YFSETQ. The germline V and J ends were trimmed by 0 bases and 2 bases, with 15 bases remaining between them. The CDR3 has 17 residues. CDR3 protein: CASSLEPQGRAGNTIYF. For the CDR3, the DNA is TGCGCCAGCAGCTTGGAACCCCAGGGCCGTGCTGGAAACACCATATATTTT.

On this clone itself: Germline and junction disagree at one end, which may indicate a read error. The V and J genes are TRBV20-1 and TRBJ1-2; 10 positions match TRBD1. Germline lookup yields CDR1 DFQATT and CDR2 SNEGSKA (reference sequence). The CDR3 is made up of 11 amino acids. The CDR3 here is CSAGGQGVVLF. DNA for the CDR3: TGCAGTGCTGGAGGACAGGGGGTTGTCCTCTTC.

V and J are TRBV7-6 and TRBJ2-7; 7 bases fit TRBD1. This CDR3 region has 13 residues. V trimming: 5 bases; J trimming: 11 bases; junction bases outside the gene matches: 12. CDR1 SGHVS and CDR2 FNYEAQ come from the germline V gene. Written as DNA, the CDR3 is TGTGCCAGCAGCACCCAAGAGGGGGCGAGGAAGTACTTC. Translating it yields CASSTQEGARKYF.

This chain joins TRBV4-1 and TRBJ1-1, with 8 bases aligning to TRBD1. Germline assignment: CDR1 MGHRA and CDR2 YSYEKL. The CDR3 has 14 amino acids. The V segment lost 3 bases and the J segment 5 bases; nucleotides outside the gene matches: 5. The chain's CDR3 is CASSHTGGETEAFF. CDR3 sequence (DNA): TGCGCCAGCAGCCACACAGGGGGTGAAACTGAAGCTTTCTTT.

V is TRBV2 and J is TRBJ2-7; 8 nucleotides align to TRBD2. The CDR3 is 16 amino acids. Per the germline V gene, CDR1 is SNHLY and CDR2 is FYNNEI. V trimming: 4 bases; J trimming: 2 bases; junction bases outside the gene matches: 10. The CDR3 bases are TGTGCCAGCAGTGGACCATCCGGGACTAGAGCCTACGAGCAGTACTTC. This translates into CASSGPSGTRAYEQYF.

This sequence joins TRBV6-1 and TRBJ2-7; D gene uncertain. This CDR3 is built from 15 residues. Germline V gene lookup returns CDR1 MNHNS and CDR2 SASEGT. V was clipped by 2 bases and J by 2 bases, with 13 bases between them. In nucleotides, the CDR3 is TGTGCCAGCAGTGAATCTGAGGTGGCTCCCTACGAGCAGTACTTC. Amino acids: CASSESEVAPYEQYF.

The V and J genes are TRBV2 and TRBJ2-2; 11 nucleotides match TRBD1. The CDR3 spans 15 residues. Germline lookup yields CDR1 SNHLY and CDR2 FYNNEI. V lost 7 bases and J lost 4; bases outside the gene matches: 5. The CDR3: CASTLDRGPTGELFF. The CDR3 region has the DNA TGTGCCAGCACCCTGGACAGGGGGCCCACCGGGGAGCTGTTTTTT.

Only a few counts were recorded for this clone. The rearrangement uses TRBV19 and TRBJ1-1, with 8 positions matching TRBD1. The CDR3 runs to 16 residues. Germline V gene data show CDR1 as LNHDA and CDR2 as SQIVND (reference sequence). The V segment lost 4 bases and the J segment 1 base; nucleotides outside the gene matches: 8. The CDR3 sequence is CASSTVDRVRNTEAFF. CDR3 DNA sequence: TGTGCCAGTAGTACCGTGGACAGGGTTCGGAACACTGAAGCTTTCTTT.

In its sample, this clone was seen a few times. The V call is TRBV6-6, the J call TRBJ1-1; TRBD1 is a possible D gene (6 bases). The germline gives CDR1 MNHNY, CDR2 SVGAGI (reference sequence). The V and J ends lost 8 bases and 5 bases respectively, with 12 bases between them. The CDR3 is 12 amino acids. For the CDR3, the DNA is TGTGCCAGCGTGGCGGACAGTACTGAAGCTTTCTTT. Its translation is CASVADSTEAFF.

This chain links TRBV6-5 with TRBJ1-1; possibly TRBD1 for D (5 bases). CDR3 length: 13 amino acids. Between the trimmed V and J ends, which lost 6 bases and 5 bases, there was a span of 13 bases. From germline, CDR1 is MNHEY and CDR2 SVGAGI. In DNA, the CDR3 is TGTGCCAGCAGACCCCCCAGGGATACTGAAGCTTTCTTT. Residues: CASRPPRDTEAFF.

The table lists this clone with a count of one. The chain uses TRBV5-8 and TRBJ1-1; 7 nucleotides match TRBD1. The CDR3 extends over 15 amino acids. The junction had 13 bases not matched to a gene; V was cut back by 6 bases and J by 5 bases. Per the germline V gene, CDR1 is SGHTS and CDR2 is YDEGEE. CDR3 in amino acids: CASKNIDRVLTEAFF. CDR3 in DNA: TGTGCCAGCAAAAACATCGACAGGGTCTTGACTGAAGCTTTCTTT.

The CDR3 spells CASSGPKTSGTYNEQFF. CDR3 DNA: TGTGCCAGCAGCGGACCAAAGACTAGCGGAACCTACAATGAGCAGTTCTTC. V is TRBV9 and J is TRBJ2-1; TRBD2 matches 9 bases. The V gene end was trimmed by 3 bases and the J gene end by 2 bases; junction bases not matched to a gene: 9. Germline CDR1 is SGDLS and CDR2 is YYNGEE. This CDR3 has 17 residues.

This chain uses TRBV7-8 with TRBJ2-5; unclear D gene. Trimming took off 1 base at V and 5 bases at J, with 14 bases between the two ends. The germline V gene encodes CDR1 SGHVS and CDR2 FQNEAQ. The CDR3 is made up of 15 amino acids. The CDR3 nucleotides are TGTGCCAGCAGCTTAGGTTGGCAGGTCATGGAGACCCAGTACTTC. Translated: CASSLGWQVMETQYF.